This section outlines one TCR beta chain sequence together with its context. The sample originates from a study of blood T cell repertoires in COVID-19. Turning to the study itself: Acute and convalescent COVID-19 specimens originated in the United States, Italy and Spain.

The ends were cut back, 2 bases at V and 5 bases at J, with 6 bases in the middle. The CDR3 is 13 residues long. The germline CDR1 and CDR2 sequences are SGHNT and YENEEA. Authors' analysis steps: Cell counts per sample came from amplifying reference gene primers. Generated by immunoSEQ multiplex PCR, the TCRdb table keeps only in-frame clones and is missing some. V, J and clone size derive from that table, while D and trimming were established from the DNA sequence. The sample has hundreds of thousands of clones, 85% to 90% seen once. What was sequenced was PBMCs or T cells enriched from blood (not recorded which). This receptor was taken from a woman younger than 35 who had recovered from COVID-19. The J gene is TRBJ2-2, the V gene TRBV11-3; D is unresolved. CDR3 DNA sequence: TGTGCCAGCAGCTTAAGAGAAACCGGGGAGCTGTTTTTT. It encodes CASSLRETGELFF.